These 21 T cell receptor beta chains came from one sample sequenced in a study of CD8 T cells in ankylosing spondylitis. General observations from the study: Blood of patients with ankylosing spondylitis appeared to be characterized by a TCR beta motif of eight highly homologous variants.

These receptors have no identified antigens. A single record per CDR3 protein comes from TCRdb applying MiXCR to the 5' RACE reads. The sample lists 750,000 to 850,000 distinct CDR3 sequences, over 9.5% seen once, with approximately 0.51% in the top ten. The sample comprised blood, either unsorted or a sorted T cell fraction (not recorded which). These receptors all come from a male donor with ankylosing spondylitis.

The chain carries TRBV18 and TRBJ2-7; D remains ambiguous. The germline gives CDR1 KGHSH, CDR2 LQKENI. This CDR3 has 14 amino acids. V lost 3 bases and J 6 bases, leaving 15 bases between the germline ends. The CDR3 DNA sequence: TGTGCCAGCTCACCCCAATTAATGCGTGGCGAGCAGTACTTC. It encodes CASSPQLMRGEQYF. The entire variable domain, with the rest obtained from reference TRBV18 and TRBJ2-7, is as follows: NAGVMQNPRHLVRRRGQEARLRCSPMKGHSHVYWYRQLPEEGLKFMVYLQKENIIDESGMPKERFSAEFPKEGPSILRIQQVVRGDSAAYFCASSPQLMRGEQYFGPGTRLTVT.

This clonotype has a count of ten or more. The gene calls are TRBV29-1 and TRBJ2-7, with 9 bases that match TRBD2. After removal of 4 bases from V and 5 bases from J, the junction contained 9 bases not matched to a gene. Germline CDR1 SQVTM, CDR2 ANQGSEA. The CDR3 is 14 amino acids. CDR3 DNA: TGCAGCGTTGTTGGGCTAGCGGGATTCAACGAGCAGTACTTC. Encoded protein: CSVVGLAGFNEQYF.

This clonotype was seen repeatedly, ten times or more. The V call is TRBV29-1, the J call TRBJ1-1, with D perhaps matching TRBD1 (6 bases). V was clipped by 4 bases and J by 0 bases, with 6 bases between them. Germline loops: CDR1 SQVTM, CDR2 ANQGSEA. There are 12 residues in the CDR3. CDR3 bases: TGCAGCGTTGGACAGGTGAACACTGAAGCTTTCTTT. As protein: CSVGQVNTEAFF.

Ten or more counts support this clonotype. The chain is built from TRBV15 and TRBJ2-7; 8 positions agree with TRBD1. This CDR3 contains 15 residues. The germline V gene has CDR1 LNHNV and CDR2 YYDKDF (reference sequence). The V and J ends lost 0 bases and 3 bases, in that order; junction bases with no gene match: 4. The CDR3, as DNA: TGTGCCACCAGCAGAGATAACGGACAGGGCTACGAGCAGTACTTC. This sequence encodes CATSRDNGQGYEQYF.

The chain carries TRBV7-2 and TRBJ1-1; no definite D call. The CDR3 covers 14 residues. CDR1 is SGHTA, CDR2 FQGNSA, per germline. V shed 1 base and J shed 0 bases, with 6 bases lying between them. The CDR3 reads CASSLGILNTEAFF. CDR3 coding DNA: TGTGCCAGCAGCTTAGGCATTTTGAACACTGAAGCTTTCTTT.

This clonotype was counted only a few times. The V call is TRBV20-1, the J call TRBJ2-1; tentatively, D is TRBD2 (6 bases). This CDR3 has 12 amino acids. V lost 7 bases and J 8 bases, leaving 15 bases between the germline ends. The germline gives CDR1 DFQATT, CDR2 SNEGSKA (reference sequence). The CDR3 here is CSVGGRGYEQFF. In DNA, the CDR3 is TGCAGTGTAGGAGGGAGAGGCTATGAGCAGTTCTTC.

This chain joins TRBV5-1 and TRBJ2-3; 7 nucleotides line up with TRBD2. Germline V gene sequence: CDR1 SGHRS, CDR2 YFSETQ. There are 14 residues in the CDR3. Trimming removed 5 bases from V and 2 bases from J; junction bases left unmatched: 5. The CDR3 region is CASSRGLNTDTQYF. The CDR3 coding sequence is TGCGCCAGCAGTCGGGGACTAAACACAGATACGCAGTATTTT. Full variable domain (outside the CDR3, taken from reference TRBV5-1 and TRBJ2-3): KAGVTQTPRYLIKTRGQQVTLSCSPISGHRSVSWYQQTPGQGLQFLFEYFSETQRNKGNFPGRFSGRQFSNSRSEMNVSTLELGDSALYLCASSRGLNTDTQYFGPGTRLTVL.

This sequence joins TRBV12-3 or TRBV12-4 and TRBJ2-3; 7 bases match TRBD1. V shed 5 bases and J 2 bases; nucleotides not matched to a gene: 7. This CDR3 has 15 residues. The CDR3 spells CASSNRDSFTDTQYF. In DNA, the CDR3 is TGTGCCAGCAGTAACCGGGACAGTTTCACAGATACGCAGTATTTT.

This clonotype was detected only a few times. The chain is built from TRBV20-1 and TRBJ2-5; D ambiguous. The CDR3 sequence is 14 residues long. Germline V gene data show CDR1 as DFQATT and CDR2 as SNEGSKA (reference sequence). Trimming pared 5 bases from V and 1 base from J, leaving 14 bases between. The CDR3 nucleotides are TGCAGTGCTGGCACGTGGGCGATCCAAGAGACCCAGTACTTC. Translating it yields CSAGTWAIQETQYF.

The genes are TRBV2 and TRBJ2-7, with D hard to call. Germline lookup yields CDR1 SNHLY and CDR2 FYNNEI. The CDR3 has 13 residues. Trimming cost V 4 bases and J 0 bases, with 7 bases left between them. CDR3 amino acids: CASSVDTSYEQYF. Here the CDR3 DNA reads TGTGCCAGCAGTGTTGACACCTCCTACGAGCAGTACTTC.

In its sample, this clonotype was seen many times. J is TRBJ2-4 and V is TRBV20-1; D might be TRBD1 or TRBD2, each matching 5 bases. Deletions cut 0 bases from V and 9 bases from J, with 21 bases between. The CDR3 extends over 16 amino acids. Germline CDR1 is DFQATT and CDR2 is SNEGSKA (reference sequence). CDR3 protein: CSARDLRDGGWGIQYF. The CDR3 DNA sequence: TGCAGTGCTAGAGATCTAAGGGACGGAGGCTGGGGCATTCAGTACTTC.

This clonotype was detected ten times or more. The rearrangement joins TRBV5-1 to TRBJ2-7; TRBD2 might be the D (6 bases). V lost 4 bases and J 6 bases, leaving 17 bases between the germline ends. Germline assignment: CDR1 SGHRS and CDR2 YFSETQ. The CDR3 runs 14 residues. The CDR3 protein is CASSLRTGAGEQYF. Written as DNA, the CDR3 is TGCGCCAGCAGCCTCAGGACCGGAGCGGGCGAGCAGTACTTC.

The V call is TRBV25-1, the J call TRBJ2-1, with D possibly being TRBD1 (6 bases). V lost 3 bases, J lost 0 bases, and 15 bases lay in between. The CDR3 loop spans 17 amino acids. In germline, CDR1 is MGHDK, CDR2 SYGVNS. CDR3 region: CASSDLDSASSYNEQFF. The CDR3 DNA is TGTGCCAGCAGTGACTTGGACAGCGCGAGCTCCTACAATGAGCAGTTCTTC.

The genes are TRBV6-6 and TRBJ1-1; no definite D call. Germline CDR1 and CDR2: MNHNY and SVGAGI (reference sequence). This CDR3 region has 12 residues. Trimming left V 9 bases short and J 0 bases short, with 8 bases between. CDR3 coding DNA: TGTGCCAGTTTTCTGATGAACACTGAAGCTTTCTTT. Encoded protein: CASFLMNTEAFF.

This clonotype was observed at least ten times. The rearrangement uses TRBV12-3 or TRBV12-4 and TRBJ1-6, with 7 nucleotides matching TRBD1. Trimming cost V 6 bases and J 11 bases; bases outside gene matches: 7. This CDR3 is 13 amino acids long. The CDR3 DNA reads as TGTGCCAGCAGCCTCGACAGGGAGACACCCCTCCACTTT. This translates into CASSLDRETPLHF.

Regarding this clonotype: Mismatch with germline at one junction end may stem from a read error. The DNA of the CDR3 is TGCGCCAGCAGCTTTGACACGAACGCCGGGGAGCTGTTTTTT. It yields the protein CASSFDTNAGELFF. The rearrangement uses TRBV5-1 and TRBJ2-2, with D hard to call. This CDR3 has 14 amino acids. Germline CDR1 is SGHRS and CDR2 is YFSETQ.

This clonotype came up many times. This chain connects TRBV7-2 to TRBJ2-7, with 10 bases that match TRBD1. The germline V gene has CDR1 SGHTA and CDR2 FQGNSA. V was clipped by 5 bases and J by 4 bases; unmatched bases: 5. CDR3 size: 14 residues. The CDR3: CASSKTGGLYEQYF. For the CDR3, the DNA is TGTGCCAGCAGCAAGACAGGGGGCCTTTACGAGCAGTACTTC. Based on the CDR3 plus reference TRBV7-2 and TRBJ2-7, the full variable domain is GAGVSQSPSNKVTEKGKDVELRCDPISGHTALYWYRQSLGQGLEFLIYFQGNSAPDKSGLPSDRFSAERTGGSVSTLTIQRTQQEDSAVYLCASSKTGGLYEQYFGPGTRLTVT.

This clonotype was counted at least ten times. J is TRBJ1-4 and V is TRBV29-1; 7 bases match TRBD1. The germline gives CDR1 SQVTM, CDR2 ANQGSEA. CDR3 length: 12 residues. The V gene end was trimmed by 7 bases and the J gene end by 3 bases; junction bases not matched to a gene: 2. CDR3 nucleotide sequence: TGCAGCGCGGGACAGCCTAATGAAAAACTGTTTTTT. This codes for CSAGQPNEKLFF.

This chain connects TRBV20-1 to TRBJ1-2; 7 nucleotides agree with TRBD1. Trimming cost V 6 bases and J 7 bases; bases outside gene matches: 8. CDR3 length: 12 residues. CDR1 and CDR2 (germline): DFQATT, SNEGSKA (reference sequence). The CDR3 DNA is TGCAGTGCGCTTACAGGGGAGGGTGGCTACACCTTC. It specifies CSALTGEGGYTF.

This clonotype was counted only a few times. This chain connects TRBV20-1 to TRBJ1-2; D unresolved. The CDR3 is 12 residues long. Germline V lookup: CDR1 DFQATT, CDR2 SNEGSKA (reference sequence). V was pared by 6 bases and J by 4 bases, with 12 bases between. The CDR3 loop reads CSATASIYGYTF. The CDR3 DNA reads TGCAGTGCAACGGCCAGCATCTATGGCTACACCTTC.

V and J are TRBV5-5 and TRBJ2-5; D perhaps matches TRBD1 (5 bases). This CDR3 has 16 residues. The V gene lost 0 bases and the J gene lost 3 bases, with 15 bases spanning the gap. CDR1 SGHKS and CDR2 YYEKEE come from the germline V gene (reference sequence). CDR3: CASSLVFGHLKETQYF. CDR3 sequence (DNA): TGTGCCAGCAGCTTGGTATTTGGACACCTAAAAGAGACCCAGTACTTC.